The clone carrying this T cell receptor beta chain was seen a few times. This sample was included in a study of blood T cells in healthy people across ages. For the second PCR, which ran for roughly 6 to 11 cycles, a sample-barcoded 5' primer and a J-beta primer mix were used. TCRdb reprocessed the 5' RACE reads via MiXCR and lists one record per CDR3 protein. The table shows about 640,000 distinct CDR3 sequences, with about 53% occurring only once. The germline gives CDR1 ENHRY, CDR2 SYGVKD. There are 12 residues in the CDR3. The sequenced sample was blood. The sequence came from a man aged 60 to 75 in good health. The J gene is TRBJ2-4, the V gene TRBV10-3, with 8 bases identical to TRBD1. The end of the DNA fits TRBJ2-5 better, so the J call may be wrong. The CDR3 DNA reads TGTGCCATCAGGGGACAGGCTGAGACCCAGTACTTC. Amino acid sequence: CAIRGQAETQYF.